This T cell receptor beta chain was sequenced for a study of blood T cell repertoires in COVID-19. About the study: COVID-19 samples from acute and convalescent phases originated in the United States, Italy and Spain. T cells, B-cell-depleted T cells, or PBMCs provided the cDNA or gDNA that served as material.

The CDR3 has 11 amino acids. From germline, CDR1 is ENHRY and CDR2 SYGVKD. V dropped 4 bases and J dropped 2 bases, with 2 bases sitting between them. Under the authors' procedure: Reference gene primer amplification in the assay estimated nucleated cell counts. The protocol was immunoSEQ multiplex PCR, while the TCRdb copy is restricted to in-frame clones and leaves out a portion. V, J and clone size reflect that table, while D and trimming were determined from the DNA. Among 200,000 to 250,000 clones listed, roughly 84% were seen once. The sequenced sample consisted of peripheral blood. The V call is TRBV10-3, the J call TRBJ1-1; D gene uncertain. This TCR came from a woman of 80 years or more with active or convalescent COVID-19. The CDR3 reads CAISVNTEAFF. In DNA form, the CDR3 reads TGTGCCATCAGTGTAAACACTGAAGCTTTCTTT.